Detailed here is one T cell receptor (beta chain). The target antigen is unknown. The data stem from a study of PD-1 blockade in classical Hodgkin lymphoma. The ends lost 6 bases at V and 5 bases at J; junction bases unmatched: 5. The V gene's germline CDR1 is MNHEY and CDR2 SVGAGI. The CDR3 length is 13 residues. TCRdb's table, derived via immunoSEQ multiplex PCR, lists solely in-frame clones and lacks some. The data contain tens of thousands of clones, more than 65% of them singletons. All the patients suffered relapse after autologous stem cell transplantation, and brentuximab vedotin exposure differed. Complete response, partial response or progressive disease constituted the best response categories observed. Study-level points and caveats: Exclusion covered patients beginning nivolumab under 1 year post-ASCT.

The chain has TRBV6-5 and TRBJ1-1; the match to TRBD1 covers 8 bases. Sequencing was performed on peripheral blood mononuclear cells (PBMCs), taken before the second cycle of nivolumab. The receptor's source is a human donor with classical Hodgkin lymphoma. The CDR3 DNA follows: TGTGCCAGCAGGGCCACAGGGGGAACTGAAGCTTTCTTT. Translated, it gives CASRATGGTEAFF.